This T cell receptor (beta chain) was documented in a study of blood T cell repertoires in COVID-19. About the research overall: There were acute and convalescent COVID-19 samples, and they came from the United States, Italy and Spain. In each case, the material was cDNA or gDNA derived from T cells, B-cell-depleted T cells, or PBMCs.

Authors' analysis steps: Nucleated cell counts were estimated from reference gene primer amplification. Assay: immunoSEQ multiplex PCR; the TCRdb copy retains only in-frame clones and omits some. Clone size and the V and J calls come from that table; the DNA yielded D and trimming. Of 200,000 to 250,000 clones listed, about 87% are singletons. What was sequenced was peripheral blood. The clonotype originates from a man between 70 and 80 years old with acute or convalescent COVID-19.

The CDR3 nucleotides are TGCGCCAGCAGCTTCAGCGGGAGACGCTACAATGAGCAGTTCTTC. It codes for CASSFSGRRYNEQFF. J is TRBJ2-1 and V is TRBV5-1; 8 bases align to TRBD2. J lost 3 bases, V lost 2 bases, and 4 bases had no gene match. The germline V gene has CDR1 SGHRS and CDR2 YFSETQ. The CDR3 is 15 residues long.